One sample yielded the 17 T cell receptor beta chains listed below, sequenced in a study of blood T cell repertoires in COVID-19 (TCRdb year 2020). The library was obtained by the immunoSEQ multiplex PCR assay. TCRdb retrieved this table from immuneACCESS and kept in-frame rearrangements only. Not all clones are present; in checked studies, unresolved V genes account for under half, and no reason is known for the remainder. This sample is represented by 35,000 to 50,000 clones; 87% of them were singletons. The top ten clones comprise 9.6% of the sample. Sequencing was performed on peripheral blood. These TCRs come from a woman over 75 with active COVID-19.

This sequence joins TRBV5-1 and TRBJ2-3; TRBD2 aligns across 8 bases. Germline CDR1 SGHRS, CDR2 YFSETQ. After removal of 0 bases from V and 9 bases from J, the junction contained 12 bases not matched to a gene. This CDR3 region has 16 residues. Here the CDR3 reads CASSLGAGGRLVTQYF. As DNA, the CDR3 is TGCGCCAGCAGCTTGGGGGCGGGGGGCCGGTTAGTCACGCAGTATTTT.

The chain is built from TRBV18 and TRBJ1-4, with D tentatively TRBD1 (6 bases). Between the trimmed V and J ends, which lost 3 bases and 5 bases, there was a span of 13 bases. Germline V lookup: CDR1 KGHSH, CDR2 LQKENI. The CDR3 consists of 15 residues. DNA of the CDR3: TGTGCCAGCTCACCTTCCGCTGACAGGAATGAAAAACTGTTTTTT. This codes for CASSPSADRNEKLFF.

The table lists this clone with a count of one. V is TRBV28 and J is TRBJ1-2; D unclear. The CDR3 sequence is 11 residues long. V lost 8 bases and J 1 base, leaving 5 bases between the germline ends. Germline V gene data show CDR1 as MDHEN and CDR2 as SYDVKM. CDR3 coding DNA: TGTGCCAGCTCCATTAACTATGGCTACACCTTC. This sequence encodes CASSINYGYTF.

The J gene is TRBJ2-7, the V gene TRBV6-2 or TRBV6-3; 7 positions match TRBD1. Trimming removed 5 bases from V and 6 bases from J; junction bases left unmatched: 4. Germline lookup yields CDR1 MNHEY and CDR2 SVGEGT. This CDR3 contains 12 residues. In DNA form, the CDR3 reads TGTGCCAGCAGTCCGACAGGGTTCGAGCAGTACTTC. This translates into CASSPTGFEQYF.

The V and J genes are TRBV9 and TRBJ1-3; D gene unclear. V dropped 0 bases and J dropped 1 base, with 11 bases sitting between them. Germline CDR1 reads SGDLS; CDR2 reads YYNGEE. CDR3 length: 16 amino acids. This chain's CDR3 is CASSVGAHTSGNTIYF. CDR3 in DNA: TGTGCCAGCAGCGTAGGTGCTCATACTTCTGGAAACACCATATATTTT.

The rearrangement uses TRBV5-4 and TRBJ2-3; D gene ambiguous. CDR1 SGHNT and CDR2 YYREEE come from the germline V gene (reference sequence). Trimming removed 4 bases from V and 1 base from J, with 7 bases in between. This CDR3 contains 13 residues. CDR3 region: CASSPGRTDTQYF. CDR3 DNA sequence: TGTGCCAGCAGCCCAGGCCGCACAGATACGCAGTATTTT. Supplemented by reference TRBV5-4 and TRBJ2-3, the full variable domain reads ETGVTQSPTHLIKTRGQQVTLRCSSQSGHNTVSWYQQALGQGPQFIFQYYREEENGRGNFPPRFSGLQFPNYSSELNVNALELDDSALYLCASSPGRTDTQYFGPGTRLTVL.

The V and J genes are TRBV14 and TRBJ1-1; 7 nucleotides match TRBD1. V dropped 8 bases and J dropped 0; count of bases not matched to a gene: 9. The CDR3 extends over 15 amino acids. CDR1 and CDR2 from the germline V gene are SGHDN and FVKESK. The DNA for the CDR3 is TGTGCCAGCTCGAGACAGGGCCACATGAACACTGAAGCTTTCTTT. Its protein is CASSRQGHMNTEAFF.

The chain links TRBV28 to TRBJ2-3, with a tentative D call TRBD1 (5 bases). Looked up from germline, CDR1 is MDHEN and CDR2 is SYDVKM. V was trimmed by 7 bases and J by 6 bases, leaving 11 bases between them. The CDR3 has 12 amino acids. CDR3 bases: TGTGCCAGCACCACCCAGGGCGATACGCAGTATTTT. This encodes CASTTQGDTQYF. The full variable domain, completed using reference TRBV28 and TRBJ2-3, is DVKVTQSSRYLVKRTGEKVFLECVQDMDHENMFWYRQDPGLGLRLIYFSYDVKMKEKGDIPEGYSVSREKKERFSLILESASTNQTSMYLCASTTQGDTQYFGPGTRLTVL.

This chain joins TRBV5-1 and TRBJ2-3; D might be TRBD2 (5 bases). V gave up 0 bases and J gave up 5 bases, with 7 bases separating them. The germline CDR1 and CDR2 sequences are SGHRS and YFSETQ. The CDR3 contains 13 residues. The DNA for the CDR3 is TGCGCCAGCAGCTTGGCTGGACTAGATACGCAGTATTTT. The encoded protein is CASSLAGLDTQYF.

The DNA for the CDR3 is TGCGCCAGCAGCCAAGCGGGACAGGGCGACGAGCAGTACTTC. This gives the protein CASSQAGQGDEQYF. The chain links TRBV4-1 to TRBJ2-7; 9 bases match TRBD1. Unmatched junction bases numbered 3, after V lost 1 base and J lost 5 bases. This CDR3 is 14 amino acids long. From germline, CDR1 is MGHRA and CDR2 YSYEKL.

This clone was seen once. The CDR3 DNA reads as TGTGCCAGCAGCCCGGCCGGGACAGGGTCGCTCGGGGAGCTGTTTTTT. It specifies CASSPAGTGSLGELFF. The J gene is TRBJ2-2, the V gene TRBV5-4; TRBD1 aligns across 9 bases. V was clipped by 4 bases and J by 7 bases; unmatched bases: 11. This CDR3 has 16 amino acids. Germline loops: CDR1 SGHNT, CDR2 YYREEE (reference sequence).

The rearrangement uses TRBV27 and TRBJ2-7, with 8 bases that match TRBD2. The CDR3 totals 14 residues. The germline V gene has CDR1 MNHEY and CDR2 SMNVEV (reference sequence). V dropped 1 base and J dropped 7; count of bases not matched to a gene: 6. The chain's CDR3 is CASSLLRGVGEQYF. CDR3 coding DNA: TGTGCCAGCAGTTTATTGCGGGGGGTGGGAGAGCAGTACTTC.

This sequence joins TRBV5-1 and TRBJ2-3, with D perhaps TRBD2 (7 bases). The CDR3 is made up of 14 amino acids. Trimming removed 4 bases from V and 5 bases from J, with 14 bases in between. CDR1 and CDR2 (germline): SGHRS, YFSETQ. CDR3 sequence: CASSSLGGVDTQYF. The DNA of the CDR3 is TGCGCCAGCAGCAGTTTAGGGGGGGTAGATACGCAGTATTTT.

V gene TRBV11-2 combines with J gene TRBJ1-3, with 9 bases matching TRBD1. The J segment lost 4 bases and the V segment lost 4 bases, leaving 2 bases of the junction unmatched. This CDR3 region has 14 residues. Germline V gene sequence: CDR1 SGHAT, CDR2 FQNNGV. This chain's CDR3 is CASSWDRAGNTIYF. The CDR3 DNA reads as TGTGCCAGCAGCTGGGACAGGGCCGGAAACACCATATATTTT.

The genes are TRBV7-2 and TRBJ1-2; a weak D match, TRBD1 (5 bases). Germline V gene lookup returns CDR1 SGHTA and CDR2 FQGNSA. The CDR3 is 13 residues long. V gave up 1 base and J gave up 7 bases, with 10 bases separating them. The CDR3 sequence is CASSLGPGGGYTF. In DNA, the CDR3 is TGTGCCAGCAGCTTAGGTCCGGGGGGTGGCTACACCTTC.

This rearrangement joins TRBV4-1 to TRBJ2-1; TRBD2 matches 12 bases. The CDR3 covers 16 residues. V lost 1 base, J lost 10 bases, and 8 bases stayed unmatched. Germline lookup yields CDR1 MGHRA and CDR2 YSYEKL. CDR3 sequence (DNA): TGCGCCAGCAGCCAAGCTCCTAGCGGGGGGGTAAAAGAGCAGTTCTTC. Its translation: CASSQAPSGGVKEQFF.

The J gene is TRBJ2-1, the V gene TRBV7-3, with unresolved D. The CDR3 consists of 15 residues. Germline CDR1 and CDR2: SGHTA and FQGTGA. The V end lost 6 bases, the J end lost 0 bases, and 12 bases lay between the germline ends. In nucleotides, the CDR3 is TGTGCCAGCAGTCGTATAGTGAGCTCCTACAATGAGCAGTTCTTC. It yields the protein CASSRIVSSYNEQFF.